This section outlines one T cell receptor beta chain sequence together with its context. Donors in Cohort 3 counted as recovered after two negative PCRs, clearance, or symptom resolution. The data stem from a study of blood T cell repertoires in COVID-19. Study context: Material from acute and convalescent COVID-19 was sourced from the United States, Italy and Spain.

CDR1 is SGHDT, CDR2 YYEEEE, per germline. This CDR3 has 15 amino acids. V dropped 5 bases and J dropped 2 bases, with 16 bases sitting between them. In the source study's methods: The assay estimated nucleated cells by amplifying reference gene primers. This table comes from immunoSEQ multiplex PCR, and its TCRdb copy is limited to in-frame clones, with some not included. The D gene and trimming were derived from the DNA, and the V and J assignments and clone size from that table. Of some 250,000 clones in the sample, approximately 82% are singletons; the top ten hold over 14%. Sequences were obtained from PBMCs or T cells enriched from blood (not recorded which). The chain employs TRBV5-6 and TRBJ2-5, with D possibly TRBD2 on 6 matching bases. The source of this sequence is a man aged 35 to 55 who had recovered from COVID-19. CDR3 loop: CASRMAGRKQETQYF. CDR3 sequence (DNA): TGTGCCAGCAGAATGGCGGGACGGAAGCAAGAGACCCAGTACTTC.